This TCR beta chain was observed in a study of blood T cell repertoires in COVID-19. Study-wide context: Sources were T cells, B-cell-depleted T cells, or PBMCs; the material itself was cDNA or gDNA.

Using immunoSEQ multiplex PCR, the repertoire was profiled, and TCRdb retains in-frame clones only, with some absent. The data contain 290,000 or so clones, about 88% of them singletons. Per germline, CDR1 SGHDT and CDR2 YYEEEE. Trimming removed 3 bases at V and 4 bases at J, with 4 bases between. The CDR3 consists of 11 residues. The sequencing sample was made of peripheral blood. The V gene is TRBV5-6, the J gene TRBJ1-2; D remains unclear. This clonotype was sampled from a man between 70 and 80 years old with acute or convalescent COVID-19. The CDR3 region is CASSSTYGYTF. The CDR3 nucleotides read TGTGCCAGCAGCTCTACCTATGGCTACACCTTC.